The clone carrying this TCR beta chain appeared once. Only in-frame clones appear in the TCRdb table, and some are missing; sequencing was by immunoSEQ multiplex PCR. Counted here are tens of thousands of clones, nearly 95% occurring once; the ten biggest clones make up around 0.45%. CDR3 length equals 12 residues. Germline trimming cut 5 bases from V and 5 bases from J; bases unmatched to any gene: 2. Looked up from germline, CDR1 is MNHNS and CDR2 is SASEGT. This record belongs to a study of T cell changes during pregnancy in multiple sclerosis. Sample: CD4+ T cells from peripheral blood mononuclear cells, taken in the third trimester of pregnancy. The clonotype was recovered from a female donor in good health, enrolled as a control in a pregnancy study. This chain joins TRBV6-1 and TRBJ2-5, with 7 bases identical to TRBD1. DNA for the CDR3: TGTGCCAGCAGTAACAGGGGTGAGACCCAGTACTTC. Its protein is CASSNRGETQYF.